The 14 T cell receptor beta chains below come from one sample, sequenced in a study of blood T cell repertoires in COVID-19. Sequencing was performed with immunoSEQ multiplex PCR; in TCRdb, only in-frame clones are kept and a portion is missing. The sample yields 250,000 to 300,000 clones, around 84% seen once. The sample comprised PBMCs or T cells enriched from blood (not recorded which). The receptors stem from a man aged 35-49 years who had been exposed to COVID-19.

The rearrangement joins TRBV19 to TRBJ1-2; 9 bases are a match to TRBD1. From germline, CDR1 is LNHDA and CDR2 SQIVND (reference sequence). This CDR3 is built from 15 residues. V lost 8 bases and J lost 3; bases outside the gene matches: 10. The CDR3 reads CASVTGTGLDYGYTF. The CDR3 DNA reads TGTGCCAGTGTCACCGGGACAGGGCTGGACTATGGCTACACCTTC.

The rearrangement joins TRBV5-1 to TRBJ2-1; perhaps TRBD2 as D (5 bases). The CDR3 extends over 16 amino acids. V dropped 1 base and J dropped 7 bases, with 18 bases sitting between them. The V gene's germline CDR1 is SGHRS and CDR2 YFSETQ. CDR3 nucleotides: TGCGCCAGCAGCTTGATGAGCGGTCTCAATGGAAATGAGCAGTTCTTC. Protein product: CASSLMSGLNGNEQFF. The variable domain in full, with the rest retrieved from reference TRBV5-1 and TRBJ2-1, is KAGVTQTPRYLIKTRGQQVTLSCSPISGHRSVSWYQQTPGQGLQFLFEYFSETQRNKGNFPGRFSGRQFSNSRSEMNVSTLELGDSALYLCASSLMSGLNGNEQFFGPGTRLTVL.

This chain joins TRBV9 and TRBJ1-6; perhaps TRBD1 as D (6 bases). This CDR3 spans 15 amino acids. The germline V gene has CDR1 SGDLS and CDR2 YYNGEE. Trimming took 0 bases from V and 5 from J, leaving 9 bases between them. CDR3 sequence: CASSVGGPNNSPLHF. DNA for the CDR3: TGTGCCAGCAGCGTAGGGGGGCCGAATAATTCACCCCTCCACTTT.

The chain is built from TRBV7-2 and TRBJ2-1, with 12 bases lining up with TRBD2. J gave up 9 bases and V 6 bases, and 9 bases lay outside the gene matches. The germline V gene has CDR1 SGHTA and CDR2 FQGNSA. CDR3 length equals 15 residues. The CDR3 loop is CASRGLAGRLGEQFF. In nucleotides, the CDR3 is TGTGCCAGCAGGGGACTAGCGGGTCGGCTGGGTGAGCAGTTCTTC.

V is TRBV19 and J is TRBJ1-2, with a tentative D call TRBD1 (5 bases). Germline-derived CDR1 and CDR2 are LNHDA and SQIVND (reference sequence). V was pared by 6 bases and J by 3 bases, with 17 bases between. The CDR3 consists of 15 residues. The CDR3 DNA sequence: TGTGCCAGTAGCGCGGGGTTGGGGGGAGACTATGGCTACACCTTC. Translated: CASSAGLGGDYGYTF.

The table lists this clone with a few counts. The chain has TRBV19 and TRBJ1-1, with a possible D match to TRBD1 (6 bases). The length of the CDR3 is 14 residues. Per the germline V gene, CDR1 is LNHDA and CDR2 is SQIVND (reference sequence). The V end was cut by 6 bases, the J end by 5 bases, with 16 bases between. Written as DNA, the CDR3 is TGTGCCAGTAGCCCAAGGGGGGGCGCAACTGAAGCTTTCTTT. Protein sequence: CASSPRGGATEAFF.

The CDR3 loop reads CASRTGGGGTGELFF. CDR3 DNA sequence: TGTGCCAGCAGGACCGGTGGGGGGGGCACCGGGGAGCTGTTTTTT. This chain links TRBV2 with TRBJ2-2; 7 bases are shared with TRBD2. V gave up 6 bases and J gave up 4 bases; unmatched junction bases: 8. CDR1 SNHLY and CDR2 FYNNEI come from the germline V gene. The CDR3 is made up of 15 amino acids.

With respect to this clone: One junction end disagrees with the germline gene, perhaps due to a read error. The rearrangement joins TRBV7-7 to TRBJ2-3; D gene unclear. The V gene's germline CDR1 is SSHAT and CDR2 FNYEAQ (reference sequence). The CDR3 is made up of 13 amino acids. DNA for the CDR3: TGTGCTAGCAGCCCACGGGTGGCAGATACGCAGTATTTT. Its translation: CASSPRVADTQYF. The full variable domain, completed using reference TRBV7-7 and TRBJ2-3, is GAGVSQSPRYKVTKRGQDVTLRCDPISSHATLYWYQQALGQGPEFLTYFNYEAQPDKSGLPSDRFSAERPEGSISTLTIQRTEQRDSAMYRCASSPRVADTQYFGPGTRLTVL.

The rearrangement joins TRBV18 to TRBJ1-1; possibly TRBD1 for D (6 bases). Trimming cost V 1 base and J 6 bases, with 15 bases left between them. The CDR3 extends over 15 amino acids. Per germline, CDR1 KGHSH and CDR2 LQKENI. CDR3 nucleotide sequence: TGTGCCAGCTCACCACTTAATACAGGGTCCCCTGAAGCTTTCTTT. Amino acids: CASSPLNTGSPEAFF. Using reference TRBV18 and TRBJ1-1 for the parts outside the CDR3, the full variable domain is NAGVMQNPRHLVRRRGQEARLRCSPMKGHSHVYWYRQLPEEGLKFMVYLQKENIIDESGMPKERFSAEFPKEGPSILRIQQVVRGDSAAYFCASSPLNTGSPEAFFGQGTRLTVV.

CDR3 sequence (DNA): TGCGCCAGCAGTGAGGGGGAGCTGGGTGAAGCTTTCTTT. Amino acids: CASSEGELGEAFF. The chain recombines TRBV10-1 with TRBJ1-1; unclear D gene. The CDR3 runs to 13 residues. Per germline, CDR1 WNHNN and CDR2 SYGVQD (reference sequence). Trimming stripped 2 bases from V and 7 bases from J, with 11 bases between.

This rearrangement joins TRBV6-5 to TRBJ2-1; TRBD2 matches at 8 bases. Germline loops: CDR1 MNHEY, CDR2 SVGAGI. The CDR3 is 16 residues long. Germline trimming cut 0 bases from V and 9 bases from J; bases unmatched to any gene: 10. The CDR3 spells CASSYSRGGRAVEQFF. CDR3 DNA: TGTGCCAGCAGTTACTCACGGGGGGGGAGGGCCGTTGAGCAGTTCTTC.

This CDR3 reads CASSEAENQPQHF. For the CDR3, the DNA is TGCGCCAGCAGCGAGGCTGAGAATCAGCCCCAGCATTTT. V usage is TRBV5-1 and J usage is TRBJ1-5; D not resolved. Germline loops: CDR1 SGHRS, CDR2 YFSETQ. This CDR3 region has 13 residues. V lost 4 bases, J lost 4 bases, and 9 bases lay in between.

The genes are TRBV7-9 and TRBJ1-1, with a tentative D call TRBD1 (5 bases). The CDR3 spans 14 residues. V lost 1 base, J lost 1 base, and 7 bases lay in between. The germline gives CDR1 SEHNR, CDR2 FQNEAQ (reference sequence). The CDR3 spells CASSLGQTNTEAFF. For the CDR3, the DNA is TGTGCCAGCAGCTTAGGACAGACGAACACTGAAGCTTTCTTT.

The CDR3: CASAGSGTVYSNQPQHF. The CDR3 region has the DNA TGTGCCAGCGCTGGTAGCGGGACCGTGTATAGCAATCAGCCCCAGCATTTT. The rearrangement uses TRBV2 and TRBJ1-5; the D gene is possibly TRBD1 (5 bases). The CDR3 contains 17 residues. The V and J ends lost 8 bases and 0 bases respectively, with 20 bases between them. CDR1 SNHLY and CDR2 FYNNEI come from the germline V gene.